Reported below is one T cell receptor beta chain. What it binds is unknown. This specimen belongs to a study of T cells after posttransplantation cyclophosphamide. Treatment was busulfan-fludarabine conditioning, a marrow graft, and cyclophosphamide on days +3 and +4. Method: immunoSEQ multiplex PCR; TCRdb's copy keeps in-frame clones and lacks some. The sample has thousands of clones; roughly four fifths are singletons. Whole-study results and caveats: Recipient CMV seropositivity and CMV reactivation strongly tracked TRB clonality. Donor CD8+ memory clones often dominated recipient blood repertoires at later times.

Germline values: CDR1 LNHNV, CDR2 YYDKDF (reference sequence). V was cut by 0 bases and J by 2 bases, with 7 bases left in between. The CDR3 is 14 residues long. This chain uses TRBV15 with TRBJ1-1; D is undetermined. This receptor was taken from a female patient aged 40-50 years who received an allogeneic stem cell transplant from a related donor, was CMV-positive, and had no GVHD. Some T cells may arise from the graft donor. Specimen: CD4+ T cells sorted from blood, collected around 1,100 days after allogeneic stem cell transplant with posttransplant cyclophosphamide. The DNA for the CDR3 is TGTGCCACCAGCAGAGAGGTGGGCAACACTGAAGCTTTCTTT. It specifies CATSREVGNTEAFF.